A single sample gave rise to the 12 T cell receptor beta chains below, sequenced in a study of T cells after yellow fever vaccination. TCRdb re-called the 5' RACE reads with MiXCR, one entry per CDR3 protein. This table holds about 400,000 distinct CDR3 sequences, roughly 10% found once. This material consisted of PBMCs, taken on the day of the first yellow fever vaccination. The source of these receptors is a man in his late teens or twenties who received the YFV17D yellow fever vaccine.

V and J are TRBV5-1 and TRBJ1-1; unclear D gene. This CDR3 is built from 13 residues. V was cut by 0 bases and J by 4 bases, with 7 bases left in between. Germline CDR1 SGHRS, CDR2 YFSETQ. CDR3 sequence (DNA): TGCGCCAGCAGCTTGGGAGAGGCCACTGAAGCTTTCTTT. Encoded protein: CASSLGEATEAFF.

CDR3 nucleotides: TGTGCCAGCAGCTTGTCCAGGGGGCGCGACTATAATTCACCCCTCCACTTT. Protein sequence: CASSLSRGRDYNSPLHF. The chain carries TRBV5-8 and TRBJ1-6, with 8 bases that match TRBD1. Losses at the gene ends were 1 base for V and 3 bases for J; bases not matched to a gene: 6. Per the germline V gene, CDR1 is SGHTS and CDR2 is YDEGEE. CDR3 length: 17 residues.

This chain uses TRBV9 with TRBJ2-1; tentatively, D is TRBD2 (5 bases). V shed 4 bases and J shed 7 bases, with 12 bases lying between them. The CDR3 runs to 13 residues. Looked up from germline, CDR1 is SGDLS and CDR2 is YYNGEE. The CDR3 DNA follows: TGTGCCAGCAGCCTCCCGGGGATTAATGAGCAGTTCTTC. This translates into CASSLPGINEQFF.

This clonotype turned up a few times. The chain combines TRBV4-1 with TRBJ1-1; perhaps TRBD1 as D (5 bases). There are 17 residues in the CDR3. V dropped 2 bases and J dropped 1 base, with 17 bases sitting between them. CDR1 MGHRA and CDR2 YSYEKL come from the germline V gene. The CDR3 protein is CASSQPRRRAANTEAFF. For the CDR3, the DNA is TGCGCCAGCAGCCAACCGAGGCGCAGGGCGGCGAACACTGAAGCTTTCTTT.

V gene TRBV12-5 combines with J gene TRBJ2-3; 7 bases agree with TRBD1. The CDR3 has 13 amino acids. Germline loops: CDR1 LGHNT, CDR2 FRNRAP. V was clipped by 4 bases and J by 9 bases; unmatched bases: 7. The CDR3 bases are TGTGCTAGTGGTTCTCAACAGGGGCCCACGCAGTATTTT. Its translation: CASGSQQGPTQYF.

The V call is TRBV3-1, the J call TRBJ2-3; D unresolved. Trimming cost V 0 bases and J 8 bases, with 9 bases left between them. This CDR3 comprises 13 residues. The V gene's germline CDR1 is LGHDT and CDR2 YNNKEL (reference sequence). The CDR3 DNA sequence: TGTGCCAGCAGCCAAGAATTGTGGGGTACGCAGTATTTT. This codes for CASSQELWGTQYF.

This clonotype has more than one count but fewer than ten. V and J are TRBV7-9 and TRBJ2-5; the match to TRBD2 covers 7 bases. The V and J ends lost 2 bases and 2 bases, in that order; junction bases with no gene match: 2. Germline V CDR1 and CDR2: SEHNR, FQNEAQ (reference sequence). This CDR3 has 14 residues. The CDR3 DNA follows: TGTGCCAGCAGCTTATACGGGGGGCAAGAGACCCAGTACTTC. Amino acids: CASSLYGGQETQYF.

Only a few counts were recorded for this clonotype. The J gene is TRBJ1-2, the V gene TRBV4-2; D unclear. Germline lookup yields CDR1 LGHNA and CDR2 YNFKEQ. The length of the CDR3 is 15 residues. Trimming took 1 base from V and 5 from J, leaving 14 bases between them. The CDR3 nucleotides are TGTGCCAGCAGCCAAGTGACCGAACGGAGATATGGCTACACCTTC. Its translation: CASSQVTERRYGYTF.

In this sample, this clonotype turned up a few times. The CDR3 sequence: CASSPPVRDSSNEKLFF. DNA of the CDR3: TGTGCCAGCTCACCACCCGTCCGGGACAGCTCTAATGAAAAACTGTTTTTT. V and J are TRBV18 and TRBJ1-4; TRBD1 matches at 7 bases. The CDR3 has 17 residues. Germline values: CDR1 KGHSH, CDR2 LQKENI. V trimming: 0 bases; J trimming: 3 bases; junction bases outside the gene matches: 7.

This clonotype occurred a few times. This sequence joins TRBV7-2 and TRBJ2-5; D assignment may be TRBD1 or TRBD2 (5 bases each). CDR1 is SGHTA, CDR2 FQGNSA, per germline. V lost 1 base and J 4 bases, leaving 16 bases between the germline ends. The CDR3 length is 16 residues. The CDR3 nucleotides read TGTGCCAGCAGCTTAGGAAGGGACGCGTGGGGAGAGACCCAGTACTTC. Translating it yields CASSLGRDAWGETQYF.

The V gene is TRBV7-2, the J gene TRBJ1-6; D is unclear. This CDR3 has 15 amino acids. The ends were cut back, 2 bases at V and 5 bases at J, with 10 bases in the middle. Germline assignment: CDR1 SGHTA and CDR2 FQGNSA. The CDR3 region is CASSLLLWDNSPLHF. In DNA form, the CDR3 reads TGTGCCAGCAGCTTATTACTCTGGGATAATTCACCCCTCCACTTT.

The chain is built from TRBV5-6 and TRBJ2-7; possibly TRBD2 for D (5 bases). The V gene's germline CDR1 is SGHDT and CDR2 YYEEEE. This CDR3 has 12 residues. Deletions cut 5 bases from V and 2 bases from J, with 8 bases between. Here the CDR3 DNA reads TGTGCCAGCAGGGGGAGAACCTACGAGCAGTACTTC. Translated: CASRGRTYEQYF.